This TCR beta chain stems from a study of blood T cell repertoires in COVID-19. The germline CDR1 and CDR2 sequences are MNHEY and SMNVEV (reference sequence). The J segment lost 8 bases and the V segment lost 4 bases, leaving 7 bases of the junction unmatched. There are 14 residues in the CDR3. Using immunoSEQ multiplex PCR, the repertoire was profiled, and TCRdb retains in-frame clones only, with some absent. The data show 220,000 or so clones, approximately 90% seen once. The chain couples TRBV27 to TRBJ2-1, with TRBD2 matching 8 bases. The sequence came from a woman in her forties or fifties with COVID-19, enrolled during active disease. The sequencing input was peripheral blood. CDR3 sequence reads: CASSSGLAWDEQFF. The CDR3 DNA is TGTGCCAGCAGTTCAGGACTAGCTTGGGATGAGCAGTTCTTC.